This T cell receptor (beta chain) appears in the sequencing data of a study of identifying expanded T cells in peripheral blood. Study-wide results and limits: Two-week clone count variance significantly increased as total template count grew.

About this clone: Its antigen is currently unknown.

Trimming removed 5 bases from V and 2 bases from J; junction bases left unmatched: 9. There are 15 residues in the CDR3. Germline loops: CDR1 SEHNR, CDR2 FQNEAQ (reference sequence). Sequencing used immunoSEQ multiplex PCR; TCRdb keeps in-frame clones, though not all of them. The sample has around 100,000 clones; more than 70% are singletons. The rearrangement links TRBV7-9 to TRBJ2-7, with 7 nucleotides matching TRBD2. This sequence was found in a person aged 18 to 75 in good health. The sample taken for sequencing was blood. CDR3 coding DNA: TGTGCCAGCAGCCACTTGGGGAGGGACCCCTACGAGCAGTACTTC. Residues: CASSHLGRDPYEQYF.